The 13 T cell receptor beta chains below all came from one sample that was sequenced in a study of metastatic and nonmetastatic thyroid tumors. TCRdb ran MiXCR on the PCR reads. The sample includes some 10,000 clones, approximately 12% of them seen just once. Thyroid surgery took place with no prior treatment in any patient. Material for sequencing was blood. The receptor set was obtained from a female donor with papillary thyroid cancer or a benign thyroid nodule (not recorded which). Some clones in this sample may be carry-over from other donors' samples.

This clone was recorded at least ten times. This chain uses TRBV12-3 or TRBV12-4 with TRBJ2-4; 11 bases line up with TRBD2. The CDR3 is made up of 17 amino acids. J lost 9 bases, V lost 2 bases, and 12 bases had no gene match. CDR3 protein: CASSLNYSGRAGGIQYF. The CDR3, as DNA: TGTGCCAGCAGTTTAAATTATAGCGGGAGGGCCGGGGGCATTCAGTACTTC.

This clone was observed at least ten times. The CDR3: CASSIRPLGYGYTF. CDR3 sequence (DNA): TGTGCCAGTAGTATCAGACCCTTAGGTTATGGCTACACCTTC. This chain links TRBV19 with TRBJ1-2; no clear D gene. CDR1 and CDR2 (germline): LNHDA, SQIVND (reference sequence). This CDR3 has 14 residues. The germline V and J ends were trimmed by 3 bases and 5 bases, with 13 bases remaining between them. The variable domain in full, completed from reference TRBV19 and TRBJ1-2, reads DGGITQSPKYLFRKEGQNVTLSCEQNLNHDAMYWYRQDPGQGLRLIYYSQIVNDFQKGDIAEGYSVSREKKESFPLTVTSAQKNPTAFYLCASSIRPLGYGYTFGSGTRLTVV.

The chain is built from TRBV11-2 and TRBJ1-1; unclear D gene. Germline CDR1 SGHAT, CDR2 FQNNGV. The V and J ends lost 5 bases and 4 bases respectively, with 20 bases between them. The length of the CDR3 is 16 residues. CDR3 protein: CASSRDWIRGGTEAFF. For the CDR3, the DNA is TGTGCCAGCAGCCGCGACTGGATTCGAGGCGGCACTGAAGCTTTCTTT.

This clone was counted ten times or more. The rearrangement links TRBV5-1 to TRBJ2-5, with 8 bases aligning to TRBD2. J lost 3 bases, V lost 7 bases, and 2 bases had no gene match. Germline-derived CDR1 and CDR2 are SGHRS and YFSETQ. This CDR3 comprises 12 residues. CDR3 sequence reads: CASRGGEETQYF. The CDR3 DNA reads TGCGCCAGCCGGGGGGGGGAAGAGACCCAGTACTTC.

The chain recombines TRBV9 with TRBJ1-4; 7 positions agree with TRBD1. J gave up 7 bases and V 1 base, and 7 bases lay outside the gene matches. Germline V CDR1 and CDR2: SGDLS, YYNGEE. This CDR3 contains 15 residues. DNA for the CDR3: TGTGCCAGCAGCGTATACGACAGGGAGTGTGAAAAACTGTTTTTT. This encodes CASSVYDRECEKLFF.

This clone was recorded at least ten times. The chain has TRBV7-8 and TRBJ2-3; the match to TRBD2 covers 7 bases. CDR1 is SGHVS and CDR2 is FQNEAQ in the germline V gene. The length of the CDR3 is 15 residues. V dropped 5 bases and J dropped 7; count of bases not matched to a gene: 12. DNA for the CDR3: TGTGCCAGCAGCACTGGAGCGGGGAATCGATATACGCAGTATTTT. Protein product: CASSTGAGNRYTQYF.

This clone has ten or more counts. The genes are TRBV6-4 and TRBJ2-3; 9 positions match TRBD2. The V segment lost 0 bases and the J segment 4 bases; nucleotides outside the gene matches: 8. The CDR3 is 17 amino acids. Germline values: CDR1 MRHNA, CDR2 SNTAGT. The chain's CDR3 is CASSDSGAGGPSDTQYF. DNA of the CDR3: TGTGCCAGCAGTGACTCTGGGGCGGGAGGGCCTTCAGATACGCAGTATTTT.

This clone was counted once. In DNA form, the CDR3 reads TGTGCCAGCATCCCACCCTCTAGCGTGAGCTCCTACAATGAGCAGTTCTTC. Its translation: CASIPPSSVSSYNEQFF. This chain uses TRBV11-1 with TRBJ2-1; maybe TRBD2 (6 bases). The CDR3 is made up of 17 amino acids. V was cut by 7 bases and J by 0 bases, with 19 bases left in between. The germline gives CDR1 SGHAT, CDR2 FQDESV (reference sequence).

The J gene is TRBJ1-3, the V gene TRBV5-4, with no clear D. Germline assignment: CDR1 SGHNT and CDR2 YYREEE (reference sequence). CDR3 size: 15 residues. Trimming shortened V by 3 bases and J by 0 bases, and 10 bases separated the two germline ends. The CDR3 protein is CASSSDMGSGNTIYF. CDR3 in DNA: TGTGCCAGCAGCTCCGACATGGGCTCTGGAAACACCATATATTTT. The whole variable domain, remainder taken from reference TRBV5-4 and TRBJ1-3, is ETGVTQSPTHLIKTRGQQVTLRCSSQSGHNTVSWYQQALGQGPQFIFQYYREEENGRGNFPPRFSGLQFPNYSSELNVNALELDDSALYLCASSSDMGSGNTIYFGEGSWLTVV.

By proportion, this clone is medium-sized. The chain joins TRBV6-6 to TRBJ1-1, with a weak D call TRBD1 (6 bases). Germline lookup yields CDR1 MNHNY and CDR2 SVGAGI (reference sequence). Deletions cut 2 bases from V and 4 bases from J, with 23 bases between. The CDR3 contains 18 residues. The CDR3 DNA reads as TGTGCCAGCAGTTACCCCCGGGGACGGGGCACAGGGTCCACTGAAGCTTTCTTT. This translates into CASSYPRGRGTGSTEAFF.

This clone came up many times. The chain uses TRBV3-1 and TRBJ2-2, with 7 bases that match TRBD2. Trimming removed 1 base from V and 1 base from J; junction bases left unmatched: 6. Germline values: CDR1 LGHDT, CDR2 YNNKEL (reference sequence). The CDR3 consists of 17 residues. The CDR3 bases are TGTGCCAGCAGCCAAGGTTTCACTAGCGAGAACACCGGGGAGCTGTTTTTT. It encodes CASSQGFTSENTGELFF.

By share of the sample, this clone is medium-sized (0.01 to 0.1%). J is TRBJ1-1 and V is TRBV6-1; the D gene is possibly TRBD1 (5 bases). The CDR3 contains 14 residues. Germline assignment: CDR1 MNHNS and CDR2 SASEGT. V lost 8 bases, J lost 0 bases, and 13 bases lay in between. CDR3 amino acids: CASRSGLLNTEAFF. The CDR3 bases are TGTGCCAGCCGATCGGGACTTTTGAACACTGAAGCTTTCTTT.

The rearrangement joins TRBV6-5 to TRBJ2-7; D is undetermined. CDR3 length: 14 amino acids. CDR1 and CDR2 (germline): MNHEY, SVGAGI. V was pared by 3 bases and J by 0 bases, with 9 bases between. The CDR3 DNA reads TGTGCCAGCAGTTATTGGGGTTTCTCCTACGAGCAGTACTTC. This translates into CASSYWGFSYEQYF.